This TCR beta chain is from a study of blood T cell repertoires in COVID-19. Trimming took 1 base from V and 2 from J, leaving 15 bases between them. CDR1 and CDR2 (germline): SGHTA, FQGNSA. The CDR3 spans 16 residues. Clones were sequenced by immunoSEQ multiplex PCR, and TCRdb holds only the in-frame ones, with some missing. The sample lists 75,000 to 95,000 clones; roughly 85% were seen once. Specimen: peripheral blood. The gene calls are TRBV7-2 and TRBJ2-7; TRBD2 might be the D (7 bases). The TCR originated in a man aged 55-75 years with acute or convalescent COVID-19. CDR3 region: CASSLVSRGQAYEQYF. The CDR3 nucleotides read TGTGCCAGCAGCTTAGTCTCGCGGGGGCAGGCCTACGAGCAGTACTTC.